The 13 T cell receptor beta chains below were found in one sample sequenced in a study of Graves' ophthalmopathy and Graves' hyperthyroidism. RNA transcripts yielded amplified TCR beta CDR3 regions. HTBI primers primed a first-round RT-PCR, and a second-round multiplex PCR followed. Using its own MiXCR run on the multiplex PCR reads, TCRdb lists one record per CDR3 protein. The sample includes 500,000 to 800,000 distinct CDR3 sequences, about 41% of them seen just once. Sequenced sample: peripheral blood. These receptors all stem from an adult man with Graves' ophthalmopathy.

The chain carries TRBV14 and TRBJ2-7; 10 bases are a match to TRBD1. Germline loops: CDR1 SGHDN, CDR2 FVKESK. The CDR3 has 18 amino acids. J gave up 2 bases and V 4 bases, and 14 bases lay outside the gene matches. This chain's CDR3 is CASSPLMGQGTPAYEQYF. The DNA for the CDR3 is TGTGCCAGCAGCCCTTTAATGGGACAGGGGACGCCGGCCTACGAGCAGTACTTC.

This clonotype was seen at least ten times. The V and J genes are TRBV19 and TRBJ2-7; the D gene is possibly TRBD2 (6 bases). This CDR3 is 13 amino acids long. V shed 6 bases and J shed 6 bases, with 15 bases lying between them. The germline V gene has CDR1 LNHDA and CDR2 SQIVND (reference sequence). CDR3 region: CASRKEGTGEQYF. Written as DNA, the CDR3 is TGTGCCAGTAGAAAGGAGGGGACGGGCGAGCAGTACTTC.

This clonotype occurred many times. The chain carries TRBV2 and TRBJ1-1; 7 bases agree with TRBD1. The CDR3 is 13 amino acids. V lost 6 bases, J lost 1 base, and 2 bases stayed unmatched. Germline-derived CDR1 and CDR2 are SNHLY and FYNNEI. CDR3: CASRDRKNTEAFF. DNA for the CDR3: TGTGCCAGCAGGGACAGGAAGAACACTGAAGCTTTCTTT.

This clonotype was recorded a few times. The V and J genes are TRBV6-4 and TRBJ2-5; TRBD2 is a possible D gene (5 bases). Looked up from germline, CDR1 is MRHNA and CDR2 is SNTAGT. The CDR3 is made up of 17 amino acids. Trimming removed 0 bases at V and 0 bases at J, with 14 bases between. The DNA of the CDR3 is TGTGCCAGCAGTGACTCTTGGCAGCGGATCAACCAAGAGACCCAGTACTTC. Its protein is CASSDSWQRINQETQYF.

On this clonotype itself: This clone may be a read error of a much larger clone one base away. The chain combines TRBV4-1 with TRBJ1-4; D possibly corresponds to TRBD1 (5 bases). This CDR3 comprises 17 residues. Germline CDR1 MGHRA, CDR2 YSYEKL. The CDR3 here is CASSPQYPILGGEKLLF. CDR3 DNA: TGCGCCAGCAGCCCGCAATACCCTATATTGGGGGGTGAAAAACTGCTTTTT.

This clonotype showed up just once. This clone may be a read error of a much larger clone one base away. This CDR3 is CASSDWQGSGTDTQYF. DNA for the CDR3: TGTGCCAGCAGTGATTGGCAGGGCTCAGGCACAGATACGCAGTATTTT. This sequence joins TRBV7-3 and TRBJ2-3, with TRBD1 as a possible D gene (5 bases). The CDR3 sequence is 16 residues long. Per germline, CDR1 SGHTA and CDR2 FQGTGA. Between the trimmed V and J ends, which lost 6 bases and 1 base, there was a span of 17 bases.

The genes are TRBV25-1 and TRBJ1-1; a possible D gene is TRBD1 (5 bases). The CDR3 is 12 residues long. CDR1 and CDR2 from the germline V gene are MGHDK and SYGVNS. V lost 9 bases and J lost 10, with 18 bases in between. As DNA, the CDR3 is TGTGCCAGTAGACATGGAGGTGGGGCAGCTTTCTTT. Translated: CASRHGGGAAFF.

The CDR3 protein is CASSLIGSGGYTF. The CDR3 coding sequence is TGTGCCAGCAGCTTAATAGGGTCGGGTGGCTACACCTTC. This chain uses TRBV11-1 with TRBJ1-2; D is uncertain. Germline assignment: CDR1 SGHAT and CDR2 FQDESV (reference sequence). Deletions cut 2 bases from V and 7 bases from J, with 11 bases between. The CDR3 loop spans 13 amino acids.

The chain carries TRBV9 and TRBJ1-6; D is perhaps TRBD1 (5 bases). The CDR3 spans 14 residues. V lost 1 base to trimming and J lost 10 bases, with 12 bases between them. Germline V gives CDR1 SGDLS, CDR2 YYNGEE. CDR3 nucleotide sequence: TGTGCCAGCAGCGTAACGGGGGGGGAATCACCCCTCCACTTT. Translated: CASSVTGGESPLHF.

V and J are TRBV4-2 and TRBJ1-1; D is unclear. The CDR3 runs to 16 residues. The V gene lost 7 bases and the J gene lost 0 bases, with 18 bases spanning the gap. CDR1 is LGHNA, CDR2 YNFKEQ, per germline. The CDR3 loop is CASKPTSENLNTEAFF. For the CDR3, the DNA is TGTGCCAGCAAGCCCACGTCAGAAAATTTGAACACTGAAGCTTTCTTT.

A word on this clonotype: This may be a read error, as it is one base from a much larger clone. The chain combines TRBV29-1 with TRBJ1-1, with 8 bases that match TRBD1. CDR3 length: 16 residues. Looked up from germline, CDR1 is SQVTM and CDR2 is ANQGSEA. DNA of the CDR3: TGCAGCGTTGAAGATGAACAGGGGGGGGTGAACACTGAAGCTTCCTTT. Translated, it gives CSVEDEQGGVNTEASF.

The rearrangement uses TRBV3-1 and TRBJ1-3; TRBD1 matches at 9 bases. The CDR3 covers 15 residues. In germline, CDR1 is LGHDT, CDR2 YNNKEL (reference sequence). J was trimmed by 2 bases and V by 3 bases; bases with no gene match: 2. The CDR3 reads CASSHRTGAGNTIYF. For the CDR3, the DNA is TGTGCCAGCAGCCACCGGACAGGGGCTGGAAACACCATATATTTT.

This clonotype was seen repeatedly, ten times or more. CDR3 region: CASSSIAGGMEQYF. As DNA, the CDR3 is TGTGCCAGCAGCTCCATAGCGGGAGGAATGGAGCAGTACTTC. This chain joins TRBV13 and TRBJ2-7; 10 bases are shared with TRBD2. The junction had 7 bases not matched to a gene; V was cut back by 4 bases and J by 7 bases. Germline V lookup: CDR1 PRHDT, CDR2 FYEKMQ (reference sequence). The CDR3 has 14 amino acids.